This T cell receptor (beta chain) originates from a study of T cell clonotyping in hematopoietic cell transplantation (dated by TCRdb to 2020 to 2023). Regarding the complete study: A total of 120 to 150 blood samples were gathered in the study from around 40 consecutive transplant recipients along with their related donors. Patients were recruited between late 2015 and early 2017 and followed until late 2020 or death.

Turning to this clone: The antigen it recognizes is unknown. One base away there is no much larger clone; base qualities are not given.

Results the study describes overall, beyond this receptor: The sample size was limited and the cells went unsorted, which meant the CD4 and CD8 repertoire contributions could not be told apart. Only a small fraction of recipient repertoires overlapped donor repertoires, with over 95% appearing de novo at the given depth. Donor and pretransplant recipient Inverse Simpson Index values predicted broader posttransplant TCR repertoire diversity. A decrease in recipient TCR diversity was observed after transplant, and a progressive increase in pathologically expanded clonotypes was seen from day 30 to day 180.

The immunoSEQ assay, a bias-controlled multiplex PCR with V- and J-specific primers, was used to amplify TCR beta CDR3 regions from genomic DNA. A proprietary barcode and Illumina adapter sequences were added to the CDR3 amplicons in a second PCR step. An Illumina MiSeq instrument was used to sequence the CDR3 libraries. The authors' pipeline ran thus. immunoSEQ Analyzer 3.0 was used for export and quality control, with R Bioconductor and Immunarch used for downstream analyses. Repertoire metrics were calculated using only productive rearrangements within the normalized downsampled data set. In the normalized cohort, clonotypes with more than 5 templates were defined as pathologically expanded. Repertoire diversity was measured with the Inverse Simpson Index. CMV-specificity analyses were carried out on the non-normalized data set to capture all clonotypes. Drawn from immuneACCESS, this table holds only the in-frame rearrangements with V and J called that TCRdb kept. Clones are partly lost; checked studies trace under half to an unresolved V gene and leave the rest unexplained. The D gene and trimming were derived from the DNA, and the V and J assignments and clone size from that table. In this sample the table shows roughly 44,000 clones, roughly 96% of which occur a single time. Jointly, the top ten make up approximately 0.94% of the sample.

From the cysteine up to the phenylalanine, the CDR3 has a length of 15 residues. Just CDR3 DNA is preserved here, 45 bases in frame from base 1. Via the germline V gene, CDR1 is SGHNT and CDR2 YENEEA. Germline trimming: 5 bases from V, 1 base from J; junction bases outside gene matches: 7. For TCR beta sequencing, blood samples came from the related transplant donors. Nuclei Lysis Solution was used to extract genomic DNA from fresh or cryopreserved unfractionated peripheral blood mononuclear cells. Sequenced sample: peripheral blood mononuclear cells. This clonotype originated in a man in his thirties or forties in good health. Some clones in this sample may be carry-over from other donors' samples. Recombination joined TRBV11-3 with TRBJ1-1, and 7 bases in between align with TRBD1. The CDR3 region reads CASSPRQGQNTEAFF. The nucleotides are TGTGCCAGCAGCCCCCGACAGGGACAGAACACTGAAGCTTTCTTT.